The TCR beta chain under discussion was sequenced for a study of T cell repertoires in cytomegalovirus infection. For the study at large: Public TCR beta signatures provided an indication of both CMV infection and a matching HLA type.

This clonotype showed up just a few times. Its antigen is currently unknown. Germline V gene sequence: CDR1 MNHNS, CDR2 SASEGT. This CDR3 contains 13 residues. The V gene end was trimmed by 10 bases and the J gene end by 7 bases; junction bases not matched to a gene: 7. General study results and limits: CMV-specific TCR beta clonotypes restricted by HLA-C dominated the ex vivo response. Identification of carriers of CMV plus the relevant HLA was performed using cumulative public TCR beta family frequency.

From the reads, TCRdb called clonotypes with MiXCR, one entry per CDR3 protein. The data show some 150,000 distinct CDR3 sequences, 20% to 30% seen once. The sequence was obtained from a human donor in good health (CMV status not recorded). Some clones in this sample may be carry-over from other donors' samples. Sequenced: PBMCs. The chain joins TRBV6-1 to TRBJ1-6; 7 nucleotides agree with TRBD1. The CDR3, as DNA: TGTGCCACCGAGGGACAGTGGAATTCACCCCTCCACTTT. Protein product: CATEGQWNSPLHF.